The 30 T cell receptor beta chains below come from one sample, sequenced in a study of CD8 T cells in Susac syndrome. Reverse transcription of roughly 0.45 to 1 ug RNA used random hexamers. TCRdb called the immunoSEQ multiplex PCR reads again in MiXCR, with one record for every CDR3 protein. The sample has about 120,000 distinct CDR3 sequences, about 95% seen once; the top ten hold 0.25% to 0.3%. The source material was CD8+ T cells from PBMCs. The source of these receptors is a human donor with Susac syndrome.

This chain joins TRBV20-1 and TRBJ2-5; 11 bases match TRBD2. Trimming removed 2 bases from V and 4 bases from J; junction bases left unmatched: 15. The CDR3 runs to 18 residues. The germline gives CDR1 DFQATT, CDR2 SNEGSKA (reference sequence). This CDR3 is CSARLRGVAGGPGETQYF. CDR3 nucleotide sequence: TGCAGTGCTAGACTCCGAGGTGTAGCGGGGGGGCCCGGAGAGACCCAGTACTTC.

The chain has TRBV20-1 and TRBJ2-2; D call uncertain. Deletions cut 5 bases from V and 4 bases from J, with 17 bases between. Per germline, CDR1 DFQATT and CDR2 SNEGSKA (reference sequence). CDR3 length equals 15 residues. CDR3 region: CSAPKDPNLTGELFF. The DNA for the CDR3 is TGCAGTGCTCCAAAGGACCCAAATCTCACCGGGGAGCTGTTTTTT.

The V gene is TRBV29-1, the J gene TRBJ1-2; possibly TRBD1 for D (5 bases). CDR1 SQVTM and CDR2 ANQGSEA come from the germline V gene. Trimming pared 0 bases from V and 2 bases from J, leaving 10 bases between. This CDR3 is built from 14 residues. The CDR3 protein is CSVEDLNRNYGYTF. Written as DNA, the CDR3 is TGCAGCGTTGAAGATCTAAACAGGAACTATGGCTACACCTTC.

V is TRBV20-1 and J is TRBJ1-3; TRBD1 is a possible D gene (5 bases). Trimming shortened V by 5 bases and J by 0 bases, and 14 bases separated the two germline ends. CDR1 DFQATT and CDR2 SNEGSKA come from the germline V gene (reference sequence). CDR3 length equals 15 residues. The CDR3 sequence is CSAGWDRSSGNTIYF. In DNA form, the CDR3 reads TGCAGTGCTGGATGGGACCGGAGCTCTGGAAACACCATATATTTT.

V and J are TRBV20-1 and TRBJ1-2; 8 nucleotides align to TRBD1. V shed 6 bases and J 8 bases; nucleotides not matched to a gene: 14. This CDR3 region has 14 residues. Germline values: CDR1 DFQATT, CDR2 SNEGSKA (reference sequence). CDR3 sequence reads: CSAGGQGPSSGYTF. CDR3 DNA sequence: TGCAGTGCGGGAGGACAGGGCCCCTCCTCCGGCTACACCTTC.

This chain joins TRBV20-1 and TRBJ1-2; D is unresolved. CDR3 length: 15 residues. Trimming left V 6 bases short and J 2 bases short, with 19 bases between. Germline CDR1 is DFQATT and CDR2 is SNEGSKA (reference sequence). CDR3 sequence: CSANPSTEANYGYTF. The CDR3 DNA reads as TGCAGTGCCAACCCCTCGACGGAGGCCAACTATGGCTACACCTTC.

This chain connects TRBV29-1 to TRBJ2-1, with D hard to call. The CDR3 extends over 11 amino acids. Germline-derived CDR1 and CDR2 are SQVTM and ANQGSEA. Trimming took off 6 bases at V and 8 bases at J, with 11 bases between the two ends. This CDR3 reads CSVPWADEQFF. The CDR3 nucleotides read TGCAGCGTCCCCTGGGCCGATGAGCAGTTCTTC.

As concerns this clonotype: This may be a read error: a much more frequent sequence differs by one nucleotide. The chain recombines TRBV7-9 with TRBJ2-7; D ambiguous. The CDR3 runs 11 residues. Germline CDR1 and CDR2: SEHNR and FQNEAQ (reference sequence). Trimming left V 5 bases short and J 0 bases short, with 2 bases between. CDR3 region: CASSISYEQYF. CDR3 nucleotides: TGTGCCAGCAGCATCTCCTACGAGCAGTACTTC.

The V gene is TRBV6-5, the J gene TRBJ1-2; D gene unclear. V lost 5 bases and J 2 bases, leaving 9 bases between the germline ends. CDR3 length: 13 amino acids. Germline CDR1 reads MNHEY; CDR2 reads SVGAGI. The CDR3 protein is CASSPTANYGYTF. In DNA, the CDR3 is TGTGCCAGCAGTCCGACGGCAAACTATGGCTACACCTTC.

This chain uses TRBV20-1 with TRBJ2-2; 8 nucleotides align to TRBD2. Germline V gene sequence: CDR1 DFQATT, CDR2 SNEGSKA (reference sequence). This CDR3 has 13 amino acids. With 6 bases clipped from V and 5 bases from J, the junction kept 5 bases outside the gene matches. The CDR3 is CSAGRGGTGELFF. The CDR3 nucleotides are TGCAGTGCCGGCCGGGGGGGGACCGGGGAGCTGTTTTTT.

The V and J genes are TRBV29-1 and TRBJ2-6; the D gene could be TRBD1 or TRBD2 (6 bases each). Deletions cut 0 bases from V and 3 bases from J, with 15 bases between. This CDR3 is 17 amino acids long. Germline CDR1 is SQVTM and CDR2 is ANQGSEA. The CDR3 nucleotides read TGCAGCGTTGAAGATTGGGGGGCAGCGAGTGGGGCCAACGTCCTGACTTTC. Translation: CSVEDWGAASGANVLTF.

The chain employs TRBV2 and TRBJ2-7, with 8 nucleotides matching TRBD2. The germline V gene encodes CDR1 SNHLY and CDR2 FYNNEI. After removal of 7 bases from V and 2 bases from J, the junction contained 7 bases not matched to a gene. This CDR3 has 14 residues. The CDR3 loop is CASTRSGGTYEQYF. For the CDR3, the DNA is TGTGCCAGCACCCGGTCGGGGGGGACCTACGAGCAGTACTTC. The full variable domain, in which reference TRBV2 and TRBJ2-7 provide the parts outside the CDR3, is EPEVTQTPSHQVTQMGQEVILRCVPISNHLYFYWYRQILGQKVEFLVSFYNNEISEKSEIFDDQFSVERPDGSNFTLKIRSTKLEDSAMYFCASTRSGGTYEQYFGPGTRLTVT.

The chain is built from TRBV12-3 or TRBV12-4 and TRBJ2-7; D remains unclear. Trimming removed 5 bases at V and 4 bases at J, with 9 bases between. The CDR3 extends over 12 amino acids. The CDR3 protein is CASSGEGYEQYF. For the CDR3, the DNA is TGTGCCAGCAGTGGGGAAGGGTACGAGCAGTACTTC.

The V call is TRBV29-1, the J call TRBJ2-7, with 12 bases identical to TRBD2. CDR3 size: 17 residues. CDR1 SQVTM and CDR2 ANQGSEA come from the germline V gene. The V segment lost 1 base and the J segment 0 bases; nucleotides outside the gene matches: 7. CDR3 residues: CSVEGLAGGQSSYEQYF. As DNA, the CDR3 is TGCAGCGTTGAAGGCCTAGCGGGGGGGCAAAGCTCCTACGAGCAGTACTTC.

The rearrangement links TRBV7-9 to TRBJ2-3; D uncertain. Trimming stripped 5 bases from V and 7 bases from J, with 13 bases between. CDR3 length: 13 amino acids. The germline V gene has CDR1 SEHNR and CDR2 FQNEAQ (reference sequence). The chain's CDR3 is CASSPRIGYTQYF. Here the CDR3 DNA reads TGTGCCAGCAGCCCCCGTATAGGGTATACGCAGTATTTT.

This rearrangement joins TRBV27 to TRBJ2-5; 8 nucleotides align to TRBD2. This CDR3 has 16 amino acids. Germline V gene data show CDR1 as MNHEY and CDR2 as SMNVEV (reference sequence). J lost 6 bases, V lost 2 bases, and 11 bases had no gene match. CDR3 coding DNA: TGTGCCAGCAGTTTAGAAGCCAGCGGGGGCATAAAGACCCAGTACTTC. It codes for CASSLEASGGIKTQYF.

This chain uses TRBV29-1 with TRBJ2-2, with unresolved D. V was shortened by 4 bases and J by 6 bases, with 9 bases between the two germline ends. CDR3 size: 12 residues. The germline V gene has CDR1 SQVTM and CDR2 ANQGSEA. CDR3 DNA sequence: TGCAGCGTTGCCCTGGGGTCCGGGGAGCTGTTTTTT. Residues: CSVALGSGELFF.

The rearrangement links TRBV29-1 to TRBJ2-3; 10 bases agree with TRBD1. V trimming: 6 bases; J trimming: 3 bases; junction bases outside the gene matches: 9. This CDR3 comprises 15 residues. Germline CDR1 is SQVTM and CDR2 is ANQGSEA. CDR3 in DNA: TGCAGCGTACTAGGTGGGGACAGGGGAACAGATACGCAGTATTTT. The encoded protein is CSVLGGDRGTDTQYF.

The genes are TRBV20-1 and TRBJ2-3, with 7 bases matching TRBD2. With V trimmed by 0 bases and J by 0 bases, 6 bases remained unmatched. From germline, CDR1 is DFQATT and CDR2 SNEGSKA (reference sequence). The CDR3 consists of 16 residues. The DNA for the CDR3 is TGCAGTGCTAGAGATCTAGCGGAGACTAGCACAGATACGCAGTATTTT. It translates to CSARDLAETSTDTQYF.

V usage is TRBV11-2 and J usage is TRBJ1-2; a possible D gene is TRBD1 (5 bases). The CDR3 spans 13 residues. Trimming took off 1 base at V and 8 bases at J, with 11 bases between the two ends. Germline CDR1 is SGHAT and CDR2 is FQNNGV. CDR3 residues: CASSLGGAGGYTF. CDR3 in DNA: TGTGCCAGCAGCTTAGGAGGGGCTGGCGGCTACACCTTC. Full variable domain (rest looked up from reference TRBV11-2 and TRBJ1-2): EAGVAQSPRYKIIEKRQSVAFWCNPISGHATLYWYQQILGQGPKLLIQFQNNGVVDDSQLPKDRFSAERLKGVDSTLKIQPAKLEDSAVYLCASSLGGAGGYTFGSGTRLTVV.

The CDR3, as DNA: TGTGCCAGCAGCGACAGACAGGGGGCATATGATACGCAGTATTTT. It codes for CASSDRQGAYDTQYF. The chain combines TRBV9 with TRBJ2-3; 10 bases align to TRBD1. V lost 3 bases, J lost 6 bases, and 7 bases stayed unmatched. CDR1 is SGDLS, CDR2 YYNGEE, per germline. The CDR3 consists of 15 residues.

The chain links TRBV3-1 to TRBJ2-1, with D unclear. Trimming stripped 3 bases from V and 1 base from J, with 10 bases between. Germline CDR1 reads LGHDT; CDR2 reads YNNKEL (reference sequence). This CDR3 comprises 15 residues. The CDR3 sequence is CASSQAPGSYNEQFF. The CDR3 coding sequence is TGTGCCAGCAGCCAGGCCCCCGGGTCCTACAATGAGCAGTTCTTC.

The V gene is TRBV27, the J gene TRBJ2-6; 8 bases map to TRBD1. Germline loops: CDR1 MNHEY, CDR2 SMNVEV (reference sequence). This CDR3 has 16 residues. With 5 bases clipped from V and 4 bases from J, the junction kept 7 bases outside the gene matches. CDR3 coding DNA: TGTGCCAGCAGTCCAGGACAGGGATCCGGGGCCAACGTCCTGACTTTC. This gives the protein CASSPGQGSGANVLTF.

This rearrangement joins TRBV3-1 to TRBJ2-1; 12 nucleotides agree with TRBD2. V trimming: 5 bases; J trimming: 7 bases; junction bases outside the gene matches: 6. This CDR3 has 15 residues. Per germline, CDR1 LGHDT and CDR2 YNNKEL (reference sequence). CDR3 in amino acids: CASSFPSGGANEQFF. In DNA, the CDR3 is TGTGCCAGCAGCTTCCCTAGCGGGGGGGCGAATGAGCAGTTCTTC.

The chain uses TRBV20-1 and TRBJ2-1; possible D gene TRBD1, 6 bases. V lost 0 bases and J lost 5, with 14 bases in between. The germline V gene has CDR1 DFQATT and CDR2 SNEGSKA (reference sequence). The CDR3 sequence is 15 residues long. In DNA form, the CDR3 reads TGCAGTGCTAGAGATCCGGGACAAGATGACAATGAGCAGTTCTTC. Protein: CSARDPGQDDNEQFF.

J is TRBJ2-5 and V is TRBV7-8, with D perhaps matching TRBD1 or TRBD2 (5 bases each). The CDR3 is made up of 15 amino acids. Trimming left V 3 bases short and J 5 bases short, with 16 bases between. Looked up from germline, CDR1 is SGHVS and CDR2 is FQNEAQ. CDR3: CASSFSTGLQETQYF. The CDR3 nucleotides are TGTGCCAGCAGCTTCAGTACAGGACTCCAGGAGACCCAGTACTTC.

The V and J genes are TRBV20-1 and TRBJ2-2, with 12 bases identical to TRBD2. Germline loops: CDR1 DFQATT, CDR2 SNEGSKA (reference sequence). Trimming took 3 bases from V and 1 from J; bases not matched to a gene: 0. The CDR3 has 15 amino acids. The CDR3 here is CSARGLAGNTGELFF. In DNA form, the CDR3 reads TGCAGTGCTAGGGGACTAGCGGGGAACACCGGGGAGCTGTTTTTT.

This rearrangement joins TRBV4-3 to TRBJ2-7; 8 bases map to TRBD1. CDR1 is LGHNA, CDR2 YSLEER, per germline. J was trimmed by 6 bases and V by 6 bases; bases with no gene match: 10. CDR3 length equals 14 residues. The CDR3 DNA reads TGCGCCAGCAGAAGAGGACAGGGCCTCGGCGAGCAGTACTTC. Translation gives CASRRGQGLGEQYF.

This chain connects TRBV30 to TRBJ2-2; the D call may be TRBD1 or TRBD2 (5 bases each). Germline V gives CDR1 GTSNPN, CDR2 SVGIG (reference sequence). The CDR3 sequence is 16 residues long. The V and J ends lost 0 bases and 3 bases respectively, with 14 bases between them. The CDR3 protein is CAWSVVAGRDTGELFF. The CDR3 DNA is TGTGCCTGGAGTGTGGTGGCAGGGCGGGACACCGGGGAGCTGTTTTTT.

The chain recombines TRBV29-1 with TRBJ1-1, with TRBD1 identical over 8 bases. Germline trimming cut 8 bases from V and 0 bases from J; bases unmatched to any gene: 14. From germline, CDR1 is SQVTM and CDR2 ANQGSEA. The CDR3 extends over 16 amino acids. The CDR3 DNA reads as TGCAGCACGCGAGAATGGATCAGGGGGCTGAACACTGAAGCTTTCTTT. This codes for CSTREWIRGLNTEAFF.